Listed below are T cell receptor beta chains from one sample, sequenced in a study of CD8+ T cells in alopecia areata. Libraries were prepared by immunoSEQ multiplex PCR; TCRdb keeps only in-frame clonotypes and omits some of them. The sample contains about 76,000 clones, 60% to 70% of which appear only once. This material consisted of CD8+ T cells sorted from blood, taken at week 24, from a patient treated with tofacitinib. These receptors were obtained from a human donor with alopecia areata. The CDR3 runs from the conserved cysteine through the conserved F or W. The order of the fields is clone size, V gene, D gene, J gene, CDR3 protein, CDR3 DNA. The D gene is left open where the match is weak. The size entry is marked missing in some rows and otherwise reads once, few, many or a size class.

.	TRBV5-4	.	TRBJ1-2	CASSSAGAAGVGYTF	TGTGCCAGCAGCTCCGCAGGGGCCGCTGGAGTCGGCTACACCTTC
few	TRBV27	.	TRBJ1-2	CASSLLGTDGYTF	TGTGCCAGCAGTCTCCTAGGGACTGATGGCTACACCTTC
.	TRBV19	.	TRBJ1-5	CASSDRGLGTNDQPQHF	TGTGCCAGTAGTGACCGGGGTCTTGGAACTAATGATCAGCCCCAGCATTTT
.	TRBV7-9	.	TRBJ2-7	CASSDLEASYEQYF	TGTGCCAGCAGCGACCTCGAAGCGTCATACGAGCAGTACTTC
.	TRBV9	.	TRBJ2-3	CASSVDWTSTDTQYF	TGTGCCAGCAGCGTAGATTGGACGAGCACAGATACGCAGTATTTT
.	TRBV5-1	TRBD1	TRBJ2-7	CASSADRGIAYEQYF	TGCGCCAGCAGCGCTGACAGGGGGATTGCCTACGAGCAGTACTTC
.	TRBV13	TRBD2	TRBJ2-3	CASAGGTDTQYF	TGTGCCAGCGCGGGGGGCACAGATACGCAGTATTTT
.	TRBV6-7	TRBD2	TRBJ2-3	CASSYPGLAVRTDTQYF	TGTGCCAGCAGTTACCCAGGACTAGCGGTACGCACAGATACGCAGTATTTT
few	TRBV13	.	TRBJ1-1	CASSPRKFEAFF	TGTGCCAGCAGCCCACGAAAATTTGAAGCTTTCTTT
few	TRBV4-3	.	TRBJ2-7	CASSPQDRTATYEQYF	TGCGCCAGCAGCCCCCAAGACCGGACGGCAACCTACGAGCAGTACTTC
few	TRBV4-3	.	TRBJ2-7	CASSQDRGTMGEQYF	TGCGCCAGCAGCCAAGATCGAGGGACAATGGGCGAGCAGTACTTC
.	TRBV5-1	.	TRBJ1-1	CASSLSPSPTEAFF	TGCGCCAGCAGCCTATCTCCCTCTCCCACTGAAGCTTTCTTT
.	TRBV30	.	TRBJ2-1	CAWSPGAIYNEQFF	TGTGCCTGGAGCCCGGGGGCGATTTACAATGAGCAGTTCTTC
.	TRBV7-9	.	TRBJ2-1	CASSLESGVWGGEQFF	TGTGCCAGCAGCTTAGAGTCTGGGGTATGGGGAGGCGAGCAGTTCTTC
.	TRBV6-5	.	TRBJ2-1	CASSYSSSHNEQFF	TGTGCCAGCAGTTACTCGAGCTCCCACAATGAGCAGTTCTTC
.	TRBV7-6	.	TRBJ2-3	CASSLAGSDTDTQYF	TGTGCCAGCAGCTTAGCGGGGAGCGACACAGATACGCAGTATTTT
.	TRBV27	.	TRBJ2-6	CASSPNRVYGSGANVLTF	TGTGCCAGCAGTCCGAACAGGGTTTACGGCTCTGGGGCCAACGTCCTGACTTTC
.	TRBV4-1	TRBD1	TRBJ1-2	CASWGGGGYTF	TGCGCCAGCTGGGGAGGGGGCGGCTACACCTTC
.	TRBV7-2	TRBD1	TRBJ2-2	CASSSIQGANTGELFF	TGTGCCAGCAGCTCCATTCAGGGGGCGAACACCGGGGAGCTGTTTTTT
.	TRBV9	.	TRBJ2-4	CATPNRVKNIQYF	TGTGCCACCCCCAACAGGGTCAAAAACATTCAGTACTTC
.	TRBV5-1	TRBD1	TRBJ1-1	CASSLSQGAGTEAFF	TGCGCCAGCAGCTTGTCGCAGGGGGCAGGCACTGAAGCTTTCTTT
.	TRBV5-1	TRBD2	TRBJ2-7	CASSLKSGRAYEQYF	TGCGCCAGCAGCTTAAAGAGCGGGAGGGCGTACGAGCAGTACTTC